Listed below are T cell receptor beta chains from one sample, sequenced in a study of T-cell memory formation after mild COVID-19. TCRdb independently ran MiXCR on the 5' RACE reads; one entry per CDR3 protein. Among fewer than 350,000 distinct CDR3 sequences listed, around 15% were seen once. The sequenced sample was PBMCs or a T cell subset sorted from them (not recorded which). The receptors stem from a young man who had mild COVID-19 (a few samples of this study predate the infection). Cell type and time point are not known. Each CDR3 is given with its conserved first and last residue. D genes are given only for firm matches. The size field is filled for only some rows; it gives once, few, many or a size class.

TRBV7-2	TRBJ2-5	TRBD2	few	CASSVQAFSGGETQYF	TGTGCCAGCAGCGTTCAGGCCTTCAGCGGGGGAGAGACCCAGTACTTC
TRBV4-1	TRBJ1-2	TRBD1	-	CASQGPGQGSADTF	TGCGCCAGCCAGGGACCGGGACAGGGGTCGGCGGACACCTTC
TRBV12-3/TRBV12-4	TRBJ2-7	-	-	CASSLGLGQPYEQYF	TGTGCCAGCAGTTTAGGACTCGGGCAGCCCTACGAGCAGTACTTC
TRBV4-3	TRBJ1-3	-	-	CASSQDPGGSGNTIYF	TGCGCCAGCAGCCAAGATCCCGGAGGCTCTGGAAACACCATATATTTT
TRBV7-6	TRBJ2-5	-	-	CASSLVGGRSPETQYF	TGTGCCAGCAGCTTAGTCGGCGGGCGCAGCCCAGAGACCCAGTACTTC
TRBV10-3	TRBJ2-3	-	few	CAISEGRGAGDTQYF	TGTGCCATCAGTGAGGGACGGGGGGCCGGAGATACGCAGTATTTT
TRBV29-1	TRBJ2-1	-	-	CSVDLGTRTYNEQFF	TGCAGCGTCGATTTGGGGACCCGGACCTACAATGAGCAGTTCTTC
TRBV5-1	TRBJ2-1	-	few	CASSFLTGQFF	TGCGCCAGCAGCTTCTTGACGGGGCAGTTCTTC
TRBV5-1	TRBJ2-1	-	many	CASSLVPPTNEQFF	TGCGCCAGCAGCTTGGTTCCTCCGACAAATGAGCAGTTCTTC
TRBV6-6	TRBJ1-5	-	few	CASSSLRSGGNQPQHF	TGTGCCAGCAGTTCCCTCCGGTCGGGGGGCAATCAGCCCCAGCATTTT
TRBV18	TRBJ1-2	-	-	CASSPLVQAQGYTF	TGTGCCAGCTCACCACTTGTCCAGGCCCAGGGCTACACCTTC
TRBV3-1	TRBJ1-5	-	-	CASSQGTALWPQHF	TGTGCCAGCAGCCAAGGGACAGCTTTGTGGCCCCAGCATTTT
TRBV5-1	TRBJ2-3	-	many	CASSTGEGTDTQYF	TGCGCCAGCAGCACAGGGGAGGGCACAGATACGCAGTATTTT
TRBV3-1	TRBJ1-4	TRBD1	few	CASSHRDSEKLFF	TGTGCCAGCAGCCACAGGGACAGTGAAAAACTGTTTTTT
TRBV6-2/TRBV6-3	TRBJ2-5	-	few	CASIKGMTQYF	TGTGCCAGCATCAAGGGGATGACCCAGTACTTC
TRBV5-1	TRBJ2-6	TRBD1	few	CASSLEPGGPSGANVLTF	TGCGCCAGCAGCTTGGAACCAGGGGGACCCTCTGGGGCCAACGTCCTGACTTTC
TRBV2	TRBJ2-1	TRBD2	few	CASSGTLAGGPNEQFF	TGTGCCAGCAGTGGGACACTAGCGGGGGGCCCCAATGAGCAGTTCTTC
TRBV20-1	TRBJ2-7	-	few	CSASRAAGSVYEQYF	TGCAGTGCTAGCAGGGCTGCCGGAAGCGTCTACGAGCAGTACTTC
TRBV6-6	TRBJ2-3	-	few	CASSYIRDTQYF	TGTGCCAGCAGTTACATTCGGGATACGCAGTATTTT
TRBV5-1	TRBJ1-2	TRBD1	many	CASSAQGEGGYTF	TGCGCCAGCAGCGCGCAGGGGGAAGGAGGCTACACCTTC
TRBV6-1	TRBJ2-3	-	-	CASSEAGFTQYF	TGTGCCAGCAGTGAAGCGGGGTTCACGCAGTATTTT
TRBV4-3	TRBJ2-1	-	-	CASSQDLRSQLNEQFF	TGCGCCAGCAGCCAAGATCTGAGATCCCAGCTAAATGAGCAGTTCTTC
TRBV27	TRBJ1-6	-	few	CASRPIDTPGPYNSPLHF	TGTGCCAGCAGGCCTATCGACACTCCGGGCCCCTATAATTCACCCCTCCACTTT
TRBV25-1	TRBJ1-3	-	once	CASSIGTVGNTIYF	TGTGCCAGCAGTATCGGGACGGTTGGAAACACCATATATTTT
TRBV12-3/TRBV12-4	TRBJ2-1	TRBD1	few	CASSLGQATYNEQFF	TGTGCCAGCAGCCTTGGACAGGCAACGTACAATGAGCAGTTCTTC
TRBV7-9	TRBJ1-5	-	many	CASSLYNYGGGNQPQHF	TGTGCCAGCAGCTTATACAATTATGGGGGGGGCAATCAGCCCCAGCATTTT
TRBV7-6	TRBJ1-1	TRBD1	-	CASSQTPGQGNTEAFF	TGTGCCAGCAGCCAGACACCGGGACAGGGGAACACTGAAGCTTTCTTT
TRBV29-1	TRBJ2-5	-	-	CSVSGPGETQYF	TGCAGCGTTTCCGGACCTGGGGAGACCCAGTACTTC
TRBV4-2	TRBJ2-3	-	many	CASSQDLADTQYF	TGTGCCAGCAGCCAAGATCTTGCAGATACGCAGTATTTT
TRBV5-4	TRBJ2-3	-	many	CASSLLGLSTDTQYF	TGTGCCAGCAGCTTGTTGGGCCTCTCCACAGATACGCAGTATTTT
TRBV6-5	TRBJ2-7	-	-	CASRLGGSYEQYF	TGTGCCAGCCGCCTCGGGGGCTCCTACGAGCAGTACTTC
TRBV7-9	TRBJ2-5	-	few	CASSSINRSPETQYF	TGTGCCAGCAGCTCGATCAACAGGAGCCCGGAGACCCAGTACTTC
TRBV12-3/TRBV12-4	TRBJ1-6	-	-	CASRRGGRGSPLHF	TGTGCCAGCAGGAGGGGGGGGCGCGGCTCACCCCTCCACTTT
TRBV28	TRBJ2-3	-	few	CASTFPGLPRDTQYF	TGTGCCAGCACCTTCCCGGGACTGCCAAGGGATACGCAGTATTTT
TRBV7-9	TRBJ1-1	-	few	CASSQPDREAFF	TGTGCCAGCAGCCAACCCGACAGGGAAGCTTTCTTT
TRBV2	TRBJ1-6	-	-	CASNGEFFSPLHF	TGTGCCAGCAATGGGGAATTCTTTTCACCCCTCCACTTT
TRBV5-6	TRBJ2-2	TRBD2	-	CASSLERGEDTGELFF	TGTGCCAGCAGCTTGGAGCGGGGAGAAGACACCGGGGAGCTGTTTTTT
TRBV6-5	TRBJ1-2	-	-	CASGESGGYTF	TGTGCCAGCGGGGAATCCGGTGGCTACACCTTC
TRBV7-9	TRBJ2-3	-	few	CASSFGTAGRITDTQYF	TGTGCCAGCAGCTTTGGGACCGCAGGGCGCATCACAGATACGCAGTATTTT
TRBV6-2/TRBV6-3	TRBJ2-7	-	-	CASSRDGGLYEQYF	TGTGCCAGCAGTCGGGACGGGGGGCTGTACGAGCAGTACTTC
TRBV20-1	TRBJ2-7	TRBD1	-	CSARSPRGLTLHEQYF	TGCAGTGCTAGGTCACCCAGGGGGCTCACCCTACACGAGCAGTACTTC
TRBV7-2	TRBJ1-2	-	many	CASSPTPYGYTF	TGTGCCAGCAGCCCGACCCCCTATGGCTACACCTTC
TRBV6-5	TRBJ2-3	TRBD2	few	CASSYTLSWLAGGDTQYF	TGTGCCAGCAGTTACACCCTGTCCTGGCTAGCGGGGGGGGATACGCAGTATTTT
TRBV5-1	TRBJ1-6	-	-	CASSRDSGVSYNSPLHF	TGCGCCAGCAGCCGAGATTCAGGGGTGTCCTATAATTCACCCCTCCACTTT
TRBV24-1	TRBJ1-6	-	few	CATSEGNSPLHF	TGTGCCACCAGTGAGGGCAATTCACCCCTCCACTTT
TRBV7-6	TRBJ2-7	TRBD1	-	CASSSAGQGFLEQYF	TGTGCCAGCAGCAGCGCGGGACAGGGTTTCCTCGAGCAGTACTTC
TRBV27	TRBJ2-2	-	-	CASSVTGGGTGELFF	TGTGCCAGCAGTGTCACAGGGGGGGGCACCGGGGAGCTGTTTTTT
TRBV6-5	TRBJ2-2	TRBD2	-	CASSYGGGGATGELFF	TGTGCCAGCAGTTACGGCGGCGGGGGTGCGACCGGGGAGCTGTTTTTT
TRBV29-1	TRBJ1-1	TRBD1	few	CSVAQGARTEAFF	TGCAGCGTCGCACAGGGGGCGCGCACTGAAGCTTTCTTT
TRBV5-1	TRBJ2-7	TRBD1	-	CASSLGQGIAYEQYF	TGCGCCAGCAGCTTGGGACAGGGGATCGCCTACGAGCAGTACTTC
TRBV28	TRBJ1-2	TRBD1	-	CASGTGANYGYTF	TGTGCCAGCGGGACAGGAGCTAACTATGGCTACACCTTC
TRBV7-2	TRBJ2-2	-	many	CASSPDLNTGELFF	TGTGCCAGCAGCCCGGACTTGAACACCGGGGAGCTGTTTTTT
TRBV6-2/TRBV6-3	TRBJ1-4	-	-	CASSGTQAAANEKLFF	TGTGCCAGCAGTGGTACCCAAGCCGCGGCCAACGAAAAACTGTTTTTT